The source of this T cell receptor beta chain is a study of blood T cells in healthy people across ages. Study-wide points: Percentage of naive T cells showed a strong correlation with TCR beta diversity.

Primers used in a second PCR of roughly 6 to 12 cycles were a sample-barcoded 5' primer and a J-beta primer mix. Via MiXCR, TCRdb re-called the 5' RACE reads, giving one row per CDR3 protein. The repertoire holds roughly 730,000 distinct CDR3 sequences, roughly 50% seen once, with roughly 24% in the top ten. In the case of this clonotype: Its matching antigen is unknown.

Germline CDR1 SQVTM, CDR2 ANQGSEA. V lost 3 bases and J 7 bases, leaving 14 bases between the germline ends. CDR3 length: 13 amino acids. The V call is TRBV29-1, the J call TRBJ2-3, with a weak D call TRBD1 (6 bases). Sequencing was performed on blood. The sequence was collected from a middle-aged man in good health. The CDR3 DNA is TGCAGCGTTGATGCAGGGGATCCATATACGCAGTATTTT. Its translation is CSVDAGDPYTQYF.